Listed below are T cell receptor beta chains from one sample, sequenced in a study of shared clonotypes between healthy human individuals. Clones were sequenced by immunoSEQ multiplex PCR, and TCRdb holds only the in-frame ones, with some missing. Of hundreds of thousands of clones listed, 76% are singletons. Sequencing was performed on PBMCs. The receptors were gathered from a woman aged 40 to 50 in good health. Some clones in this sample may be carry-over from other donors' samples. CDR3s include the opening cysteine and the closing phenylalanine or tryptophan. Each record gives: V gene, clone size, J gene, CDR3 length, CDR3 protein. Part of the rows lack a size; the others show once, few, many or a class for expanded clones.

>TRBV11-2|.|TRBJ1-1|13
CASSLFAWGEAFF
>TRBV9|.|TRBJ2-5|13
CASSAQGGETQYF
>TRBV6-1|.|TRBJ2-1|13
CASNEPLNNEQFF
>TRBV11-1|.|TRBJ2-5|15
CASSSRDQVGETQYF
>TRBV7-3|.|TRBJ2-1|12
CASSFEDGAKFF
>TRBV18|many|TRBJ1-1|12
CASSPGATEAFF
>TRBV7-7|.|TRBJ2-2|16
CASSLASGAGTGELFF
>TRBV15|.|TRBJ2-7|16
CATSRGGAGRSYEQYF
>TRBV4-3|.|TRBJ2-2|16
CASSPGQGAGVGELFF
>TRBV28|.|TRBJ2-1|15
CASSLGRPTYNEQFF
>TRBV11-2|few|TRBJ1-1|13
CASSFGRNTEAFF
>TRBV27|.|TRBJ2-1|15
CASSEDRGAYNEQFF
>TRBV28|.|TRBJ2-3|15
CASSLSGHSTDTQYF
>TRBV5-1|.|TRBJ2-5|13
CASSIPLEETQYF
>TRBV19|.|TRBJ1-2|15
CASSILQGGVYGYTF
>TRBV2|many|TRBJ2-3|15
CASREREATTDTQYF
>TRBV27|.|TRBJ1-2|14
CAGSKGGAGYGYTF
>TRBV18|.|TRBJ1-1|13
CASSPKSNTEAFF
>TRBV7-9|.|TRBJ2-3|18
CASSSSRQGGSSTDTQYF
>TRBV2|.|TRBJ1-5|14
CASREDFSNQPQHF
>TRBV9|few|TRBJ1-1|14
CASSGGQGGTEAFF
>TRBV9|.|TRBJ1-3|13
CASSPNLGNTIYF
>TRBV11-3|.|TRBJ2-3|15
CASSLAGGGTDTQYF
>TRBV4-1|.|TRBJ1-2|14
CASSQEFGVRGYTF